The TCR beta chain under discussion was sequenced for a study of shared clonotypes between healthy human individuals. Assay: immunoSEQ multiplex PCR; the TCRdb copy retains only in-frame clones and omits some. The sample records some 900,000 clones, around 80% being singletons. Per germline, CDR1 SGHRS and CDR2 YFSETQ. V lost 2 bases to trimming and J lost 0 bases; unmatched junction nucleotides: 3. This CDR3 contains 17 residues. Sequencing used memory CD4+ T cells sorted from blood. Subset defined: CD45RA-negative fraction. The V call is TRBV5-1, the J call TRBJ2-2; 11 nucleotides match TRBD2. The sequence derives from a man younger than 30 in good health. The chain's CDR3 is CASSFVLAGANTGELFF. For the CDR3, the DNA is TGCGCCAGCAGCTTCGTACTAGCGGGGGCGAACACCGGGGAGCTGTTTTTT.